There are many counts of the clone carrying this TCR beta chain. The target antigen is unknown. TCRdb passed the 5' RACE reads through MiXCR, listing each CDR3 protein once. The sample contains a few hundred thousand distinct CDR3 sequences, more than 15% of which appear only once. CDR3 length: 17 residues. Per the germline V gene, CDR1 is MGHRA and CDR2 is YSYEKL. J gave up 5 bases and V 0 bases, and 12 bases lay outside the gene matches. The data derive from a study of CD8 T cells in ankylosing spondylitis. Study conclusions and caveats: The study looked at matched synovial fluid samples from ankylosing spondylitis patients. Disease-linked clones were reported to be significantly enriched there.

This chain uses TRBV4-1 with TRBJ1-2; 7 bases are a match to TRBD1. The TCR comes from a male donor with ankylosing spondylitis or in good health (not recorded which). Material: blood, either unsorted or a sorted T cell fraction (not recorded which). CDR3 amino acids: CASSQDQQGTMTYGYTF. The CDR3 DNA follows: TGCGCCAGCAGCCAAGATCAACAGGGGACAATGACTTATGGCTACACCTTC.